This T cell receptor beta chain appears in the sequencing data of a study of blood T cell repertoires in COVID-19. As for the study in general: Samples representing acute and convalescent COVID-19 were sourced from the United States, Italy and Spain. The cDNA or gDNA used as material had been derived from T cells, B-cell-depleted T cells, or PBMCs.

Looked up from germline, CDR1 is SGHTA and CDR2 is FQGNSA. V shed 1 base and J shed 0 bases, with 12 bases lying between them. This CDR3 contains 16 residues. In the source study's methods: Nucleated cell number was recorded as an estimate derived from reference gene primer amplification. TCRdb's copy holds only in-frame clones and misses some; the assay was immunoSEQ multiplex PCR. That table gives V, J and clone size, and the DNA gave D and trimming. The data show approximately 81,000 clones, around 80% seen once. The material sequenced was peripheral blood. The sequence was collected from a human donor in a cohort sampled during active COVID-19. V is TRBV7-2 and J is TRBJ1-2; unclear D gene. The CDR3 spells CASSLVGRGTNYGYTF. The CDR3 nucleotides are TGTGCCAGCAGCTTAGTGGGCCGGGGAACTAACTATGGCTACACCTTC.